Reported below is one T cell receptor (beta chain). The data originate from a study of T cell responses to AZD1222 COVID-19 vaccine. Profiling relied on immunoSEQ multiplex PCR, and the TCRdb table lists in-frame clones only, not all of them. The sample records some 120,000 clones, 87% being singletons. This receptor was obtained from an adult in good health. Sample: peripheral blood, taken on day 0 of AZD1222 vaccination.

The CDR3 nucleotides are TGTGCCAGCAGCCCTGACAGGGCTAACTATGGCTACACCTTC. This encodes CASSPDRANYGYTF. V is TRBV7-8 and J is TRBJ1-2; 7 bases are shared with TRBD1. Germline loops: CDR1 SGHVS, CDR2 FQNEAQ. V dropped 5 bases and J dropped 0; count of bases not matched to a gene: 3. The CDR3 length is 14 residues.